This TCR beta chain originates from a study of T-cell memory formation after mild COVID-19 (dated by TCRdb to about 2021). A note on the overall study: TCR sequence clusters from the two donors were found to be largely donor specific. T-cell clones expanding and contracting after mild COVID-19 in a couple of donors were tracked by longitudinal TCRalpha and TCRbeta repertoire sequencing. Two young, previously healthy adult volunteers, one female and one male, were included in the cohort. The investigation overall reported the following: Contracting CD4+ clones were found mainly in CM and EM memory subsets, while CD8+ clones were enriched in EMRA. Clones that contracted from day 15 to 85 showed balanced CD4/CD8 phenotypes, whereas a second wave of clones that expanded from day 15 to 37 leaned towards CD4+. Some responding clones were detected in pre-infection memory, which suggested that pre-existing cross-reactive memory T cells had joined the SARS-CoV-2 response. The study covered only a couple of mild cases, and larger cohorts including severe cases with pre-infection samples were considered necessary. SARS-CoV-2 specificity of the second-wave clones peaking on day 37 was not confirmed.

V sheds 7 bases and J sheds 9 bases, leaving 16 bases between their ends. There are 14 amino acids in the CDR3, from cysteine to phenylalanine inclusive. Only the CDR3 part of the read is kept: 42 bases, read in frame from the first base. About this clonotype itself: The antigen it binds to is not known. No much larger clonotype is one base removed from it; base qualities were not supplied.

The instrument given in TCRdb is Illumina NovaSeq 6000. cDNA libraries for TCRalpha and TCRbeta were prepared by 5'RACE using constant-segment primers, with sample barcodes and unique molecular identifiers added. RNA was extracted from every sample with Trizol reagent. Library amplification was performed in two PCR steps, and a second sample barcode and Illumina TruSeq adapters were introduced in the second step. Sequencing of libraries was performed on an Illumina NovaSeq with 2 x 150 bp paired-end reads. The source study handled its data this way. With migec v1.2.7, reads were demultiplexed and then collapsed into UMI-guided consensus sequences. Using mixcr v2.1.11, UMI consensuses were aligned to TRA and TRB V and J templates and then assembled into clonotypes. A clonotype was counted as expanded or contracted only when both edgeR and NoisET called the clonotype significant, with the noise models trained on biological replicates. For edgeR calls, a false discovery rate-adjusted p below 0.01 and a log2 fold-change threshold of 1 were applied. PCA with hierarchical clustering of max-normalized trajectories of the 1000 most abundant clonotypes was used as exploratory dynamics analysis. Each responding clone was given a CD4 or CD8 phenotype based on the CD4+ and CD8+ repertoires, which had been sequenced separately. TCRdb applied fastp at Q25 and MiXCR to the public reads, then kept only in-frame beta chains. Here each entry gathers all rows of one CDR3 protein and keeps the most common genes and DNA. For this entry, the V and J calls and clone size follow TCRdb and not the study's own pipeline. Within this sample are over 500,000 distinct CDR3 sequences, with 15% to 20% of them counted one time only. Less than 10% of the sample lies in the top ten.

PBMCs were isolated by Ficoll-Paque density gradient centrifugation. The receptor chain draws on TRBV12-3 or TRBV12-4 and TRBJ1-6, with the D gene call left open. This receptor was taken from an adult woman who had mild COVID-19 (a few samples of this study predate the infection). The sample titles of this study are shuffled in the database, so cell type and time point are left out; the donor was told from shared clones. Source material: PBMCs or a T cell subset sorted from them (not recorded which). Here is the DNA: TGTGCCAGCACCCGGACGGGTATAGGTTCACCCCTCCACTTT. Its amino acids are CASTRTGIGSPLHF.